This T cell receptor (beta chain) is from a study of T cell changes during pregnancy in multiple sclerosis. Trimming left V 4 bases short and J 1 base short, with 11 bases between. Germline CDR1 SGDLS, CDR2 YYNGEE. The CDR3 length is 14 residues. The data were produced by immunoSEQ multiplex PCR, yet TCRdb's version contains in-frame clones alone and is incomplete. The repertoire holds under 45,000 clones, 85% to 95% seen once, with 0.5% to 0.65% in the top ten. The source of this sequence is a female donor with multiple sclerosis, enrolled in a pregnancy study. This chain uses TRBV9 with TRBJ1-1; no clear D. The sample here was CD4+ T cells from peripheral blood mononuclear cells, taken in the third trimester of pregnancy. The CDR3 spells CASSSYSGNTEAFF. The CDR3 DNA follows: TGTGCCAGCAGCTCCTACAGTGGGAACACTGAAGCTTTCTTT. Full variable domain (outside the CDR3, taken from reference TRBV9 and TRBJ1-1): DSGVTQTPKHLITATGQRVTLRCSPRSGDLSVYWYQQSLDQGLQFLIQYYNGEERAKGNILERFSAQQFPDLHSELNLSSLELGDSALYFCASSSYSGNTEAFFGQGTRLTVV.